This TCR beta chain was obtained from a study of blood T cells in healthy people across ages. Study-level background: Template switching retrieved approximately one barcoded beta molecule for each two T cells.

Every participating donor contributed about 10 milliliters of peripheral blood through a draw. Per the germline V gene, CDR1 is SGHTA and CDR2 is FQGNSA. V gave up 1 base and J gave up 8 bases, with 18 bases separating them. The length of the CDR3 is 16 residues. Alongside a J-beta primer mix, a sample-barcoded 5' primer served in a second PCR lasting roughly 7 to 11 cycles. No fewer than 3 million CDR3-containing paired-end reads came from each sample. TCRdb re-derived calls from the 5' RACE reads in MiXCR, one entry per CDR3 protein. Of over a million distinct CDR3 sequences listed, about 45% are singletons.

The TCR was taken from a woman aged 18-35 years in good health. V and J are TRBV7-2 and TRBJ1-5; weak D call: TRBD1 (5 bases). Sequencing was performed on blood. The CDR3 DNA sequence: TGTGCCAGCAGCTTAGGGTGGGGGAACTCGAGGAAGCCCCAGCATTTT. Translated, it gives CASSLGWGNSRKPQHF.